These T cell receptor beta chains were read from a single sample in a study of shared clonotypes between healthy human individuals. Libraries were prepared by immunoSEQ multiplex PCR; TCRdb keeps only in-frame clonotypes and omits some of them. The sample contains about 480,000 clones, 75% to 80% of which appear only once. The sample taken for sequencing was PBMCs. Receptor source: a woman aged 40-49 years in good health. Some clones in this sample may be carry-over from other donors' samples. Each CDR3 is given with its conserved first and last residue. D genes are given only for firm matches. Some rows have no size entry. The others give once, few or many, or a class for an expanded clone.

clone_size	j_call	v_call	d_call	cdr3_aa	cdr3_nt
-	TRBJ2-7	TRBV15	TRBD1	CATSRDRTGDYEQYF	TGTGCCACCAGCAGAGACAGGACAGGAGATTACGAGCAGTACTTC
-	TRBJ1-5	TRBV10-2	-	CASSELGGYSNQPQHF	TGCGCCAGCAGTGAATTGGGGGGTTATAGCAATCAGCCCCAGCATTTT
-	TRBJ2-1	TRBV19	TRBD2	CASSIAGTSSYNEQFF	TGTGCCAGTAGTATTGCCGGGACTAGCTCCTACAATGAGCAGTTCTTC
-	TRBJ2-2	TRBV11-2	TRBD1	CASSLGYRGAGELFF	TGTGCCAGCAGCTTAGGTTACAGGGGAGCGGGGGAGCTGTTTTTT
-	TRBJ2-1	TRBV5-1	TRBD2	CASSLGGLAGEGEQFF	TGCGCCAGCAGCTTGGGCGGACTAGCGGGAGAGGGTGAGCAGTTCTTC
-	TRBJ1-2	TRBV11-2	TRBD1	CASSPDRINYGYTF	TGTGCCAGCAGCCCGGACAGGATAAACTATGGCTACACCTTC
-	TRBJ2-5	TRBV5-1	-	CASSLRPEYQETQYF	TGCGCCAGCAGCTTGAGGCCGGAGTACCAAGAGACCCAGTACTTC
-	TRBJ1-4	TRBV19	-	CASCRANEKLFF	TGTGCCAGCTGCAGGGCTAATGAAAAACTGTTTTTT
-	TRBJ1-1	TRBV28	-	CASSTPSAGAAEAFF	TGTGCCAGCAGTACCCCCTCGGCAGGGGCCGCTGAAGCTTTCTTT
-	TRBJ2-1	TRBV10-3	TRBD2	CAISGDYPEYNEQFF	TGTGCCATCAGTGGGGACTACCCGGAGTACAATGAGCAGTTCTTC
-	TRBJ2-1	TRBV7-2	TRBD2	CAGSGRAGEQFF	TGTGCCGGGAGCGGGAGGGCCGGTGAGCAGTTCTTC
-	TRBJ2-5	TRBV10-1	-	CASTTTSKTQYF	TGCGCCAGCACTACTACCTCTAAAACCCAGTACTTC
-	TRBJ2-1	TRBV30	-	CASLPGGEQFF	TGTGCCTCCCTCCCCGGGGGTGAGCAGTTCTTC
-	TRBJ2-7	TRBV5-1	TRBD1	CASSLGGTGNSEQYF	TGCGCCAGCAGCTTAGGGGGGACAGGGAACTCCGAGCAGTACTTC
-	TRBJ2-3	TRBV5-1	-	CASSGTRTDTQYF	TGCGCCAGCAGCGGGACACGCACAGATACGCAGTATTTT
few	TRBJ1-5	TRBV23-1	-	CASTLSGAKPQHF	TGCGCCAGCACTCTCTCCGGGGCGAAGCCCCAGCATTTT
-	TRBJ1-5	TRBV15	-	CATSRVGGQWPQHF	TGTGCCACCAGCAGAGTGGGGGGGCAATGGCCCCAGCATTTT
-	TRBJ1-4	TRBV5-1	-	CASSLGVGQREKLFF	TGCGCCAGCAGCTTGGGGGTCGGGCAGCGTGAAAAACTGTTTTTT
few	TRBJ1-2	TRBV6-1	-	CASSEAQGDYGYTF	TGTGCCAGCAGTGAAGCGCAGGGCGACTATGGCTACACCTTC
-	TRBJ1-1	TRBV6-1	TRBD1	CASSEQPGGANTEAFF	TGTGCCAGCAGTGAACAGCCAGGGGGCGCGAACACTGAAGCTTTCTTT
-	TRBJ2-4	TRBV19	-	CASSGLGRGIQYF	TGTGCCAGTAGTGGACTGGGAAGAGGCATTCAGTACTTC
-	TRBJ1-1	TRBV5-8	-	CASSRRQRNTEAFF	TGTGCCAGCAGCCGGAGGCAGCGGAACACTGAAGCTTTCTTT
-	TRBJ2-1	TRBV10-3	-	CAISGVHNEQFF	TGTGCCATCAGTGGGGTCCACAATGAGCAGTTCTTC
-	TRBJ2-1	TRBV27	TRBD2	CASFFASGRGEQFF	TGTGCCAGCTTTTTTGCTAGCGGGAGAGGTGAGCAGTTCTTC
-	TRBJ2-2	TRBV7-2	-	CASSLKSGELFF	TGTGCCAGCAGCTTGAAGTCCGGGGAGCTGTTTTTT
-	TRBJ2-7	TRBV6-1	-	CASSFSSYEQYF	TGTGCCAGCAGCTTTAGCTCCTACGAGCAGTACTTC
-	TRBJ2-5	TRBV10-3	-	CAISGTQETQYF	TGTGCCATCAGTGGAACCCAAGAGACCCAGTACTTC
once	TRBJ1-6	TRBV28	-	CASSLGLTSYNSPLHF	TGTGCCAGCAGTCTCGGGCTAACCTCCTATAATTCACCCCTCCACTTT
-	TRBJ2-1	TRBV7-2	-	CASSPQAYNEQFF	TGTGCCAGCAGCCCCCAGGCGTACAATGAGCAGTTCTTC
-	TRBJ2-6	TRBV11-3	-	CASSLANPSGANVLTF	TGTGCCAGCAGCTTAGCGAACCCCTCTGGGGCCAACGTCCTGACTTTC
-	TRBJ2-7	TRBV18	-	CASSRQERYEQYF	TGTGCCAGCTCTCGACAGGAGCGCTACGAGCAGTACTTC
-	TRBJ2-5	TRBV19	-	CASSTPGIRETQYF	TGTGCCAGTAGTACCCCAGGGATAAGGGAGACCCAGTACTTC
-	TRBJ2-5	TRBV7-3	TRBD2	CASSLIPGRVKETQYF	TGTGCCAGCAGCTTAATTCCAGGGAGGGTAAAAGAGACCCAGTACTTC
-	TRBJ2-7	TRBV28	-	CASSSGNEQYF	TGTGCCAGCAGTTCCGGAAACGAGCAGTACTTC
once	TRBJ1-1	TRBV6-6	TRBD1	CASTDSDRGLNTEAFF	TGTGCCAGCACCGATTCCGACAGGGGACTGAACACTGAAGCTTTCTTT
once	TRBJ1-4	TRBV6-5	-	CASSYSPLRNEKLFF	TGTGCCAGCAGTTACTCTCCCTTACGGAATGAAAAACTGTTTTTT
-	TRBJ1-1	TRBV4-2	-	CASSQDPRMNTEAFF	TGTGCCAGCAGCCAAGATCCCAGGATGAACACTGAAGCTTTCTTT
-	TRBJ2-7	TRBV23-1	TRBD1	CASSHNRGGEQYF	TGCGCCAGCAGTCATAACAGGGGCGGCGAGCAGTACTTC
-	TRBJ2-1	TRBV28	TRBD2	CAAGVAGTSSYNEQFF	TGTGCAGCAGGGGTAGCGGGAACGAGCTCCTACAATGAGCAGTTCTTC
-	TRBJ2-6	TRBV6-5	-	CASGRPTSGANVLTF	TGTGCCAGCGGACGACCCACCTCTGGGGCCAACGTCCTGACTTTC
-	TRBJ1-2	TRBV19	-	CASMAGDNYGYTF	TGTGCCAGTATGGCAGGGGATAACTATGGCTACACCTTC